This TCR beta chain was retrieved from a study of cytomegalovirus exposure and HLA in healthy donors. In regard to this clone: The antigen is not known.

Study-level findings and limits: Later, an analysis found that TCR clusters from the first cohort tended to co-occur in the roughly 130 validation repertoires. There were a few CMV-associated chains whose specificity for CMV antigens was confirmed in vitro. According to the study, roughly 160 TCR beta chains were cytomegalovirus-associated.

CDR3 length: 15 residues. The V gene end was trimmed by 1 base and the J gene end by 6 bases; junction bases not matched to a gene: 7. The germline V gene encodes CDR1 LNHDA and CDR2 SQIVND (reference sequence). Sequenced by immunoSEQ multiplex PCR; TCRdb stores in-frame clones only, minus some. This table has 150,000 to 200,000 clones, around 81% appearing once. The TCR was taken from a woman in her late teens or twenties in good health and CMV-seropositive. Sequenced input: PBMCs. V usage is TRBV19 and J usage is TRBJ1-2; 8 nucleotides line up with TRBD1. CDR3: CASSIAPDRVHGYTF. In DNA form, the CDR3 reads TGTGCCAGTAGTATAGCACCGGACAGGGTCCATGGCTACACCTTC. Together with reference TRBV19 and TRBJ1-2, the CDR3 gives the full variable domain: DGGITQSPKYLFRKEGQNVTLSCEQNLNHDAMYWYRQDPGQGLRLIYYSQIVNDFQKGDIAEGYSVSREKKESFPLTVTSAQKNPTAFYLCASSIAPDRVHGYTFGSGTRLTVV.